This record looks at one TCR beta chain sequence and its context. Its antigen remains undetermined. Base qualities are not recorded, but no much larger clone differs from it by a single base. This sample was taken from a study of technical replicates of blood from a handful of donors (dated by TCRdb to between 2016 and 2019). Libraries came from the immunoSEQ multiplex PCR assay. The source is immuneACCESS, and TCRdb retained only in-frame sequences with V and J called. Part of the clones is not carried over; for the studies checked, unresolved V genes explain less than half of this, and the remainder is unexplained. Recorded for this sample are about 79,000 clones; roughly 94% of them occurred a single time. The ten largest clones take up 0.26% of the sample. The CDR3 has 15 amino acids, counting the end cysteine and phenylalanine. The CDR3 DNA has 45 bases and is translated from base 1.

The TCR sequence derives from a human donor in good health. The rearrangement combines TRBV21-1 with TRBJ1-2; the table's D call of TRBD1 was not tested on the DNA. TRBV21-1 is a known pseudogene. The sequenced sample consisted of T cells isolated from PBMCs. The CDR3 protein sequence reads: CASSATDGQENGYTF. The nucleotide sequence is TGTGCCAGCAGCGCTACGGACGGACAGGAAAATGGCTACACCTTC.